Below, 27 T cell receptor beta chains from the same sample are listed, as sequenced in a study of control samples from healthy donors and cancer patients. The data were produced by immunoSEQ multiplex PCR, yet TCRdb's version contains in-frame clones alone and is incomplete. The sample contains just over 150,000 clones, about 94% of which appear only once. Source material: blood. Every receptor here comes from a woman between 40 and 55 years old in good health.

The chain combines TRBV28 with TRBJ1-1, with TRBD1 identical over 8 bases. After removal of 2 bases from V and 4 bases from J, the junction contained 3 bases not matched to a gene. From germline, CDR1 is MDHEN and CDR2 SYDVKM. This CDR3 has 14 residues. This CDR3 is CASSLDRGGTEAFF. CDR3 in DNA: TGTGCCAGCAGTTTAGACAGGGGAGGCACTGAAGCTTTCTTT.

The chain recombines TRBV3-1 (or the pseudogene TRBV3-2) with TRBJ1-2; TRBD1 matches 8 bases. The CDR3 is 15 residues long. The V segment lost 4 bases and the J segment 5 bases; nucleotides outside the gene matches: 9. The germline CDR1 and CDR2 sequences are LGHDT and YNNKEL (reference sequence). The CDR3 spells CASSPRDRRGYGYTF. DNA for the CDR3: TGTGCCAGCAGCCCCCGGGACAGGCGGGGGTATGGCTACACCTTC.

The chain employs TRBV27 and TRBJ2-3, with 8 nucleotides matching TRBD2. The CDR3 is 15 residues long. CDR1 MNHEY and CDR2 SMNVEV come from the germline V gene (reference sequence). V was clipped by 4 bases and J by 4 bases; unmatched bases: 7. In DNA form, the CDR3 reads TGTGCCAGCAGTTGGGACGGGAGGGTCGCAGATACGCAGTATTTT. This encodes CASSWDGRVADTQYF.

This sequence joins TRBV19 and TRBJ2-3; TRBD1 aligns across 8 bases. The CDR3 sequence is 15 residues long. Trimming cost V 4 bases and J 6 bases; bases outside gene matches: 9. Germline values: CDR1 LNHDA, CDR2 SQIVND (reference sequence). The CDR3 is CASSTRTGSIDTQYF. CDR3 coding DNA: TGTGCCAGTAGTACGAGGACAGGGTCCATCGATACGCAGTATTTT.

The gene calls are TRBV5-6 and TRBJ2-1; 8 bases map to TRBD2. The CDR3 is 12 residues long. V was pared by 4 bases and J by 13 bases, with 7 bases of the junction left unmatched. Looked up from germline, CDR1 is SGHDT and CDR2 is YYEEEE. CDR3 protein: CASSAAGTSQFF. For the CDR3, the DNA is TGTGCCAGCAGCGCCGCTGGGACTAGTCAGTTCTTC.

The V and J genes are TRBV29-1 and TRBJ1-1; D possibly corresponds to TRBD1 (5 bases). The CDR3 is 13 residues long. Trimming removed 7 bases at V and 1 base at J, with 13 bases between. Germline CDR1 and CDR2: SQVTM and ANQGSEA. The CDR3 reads CSGRQKANTEAFF. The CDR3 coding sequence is TGCAGCGGAAGACAGAAAGCGAACACTGAAGCTTTCTTT.

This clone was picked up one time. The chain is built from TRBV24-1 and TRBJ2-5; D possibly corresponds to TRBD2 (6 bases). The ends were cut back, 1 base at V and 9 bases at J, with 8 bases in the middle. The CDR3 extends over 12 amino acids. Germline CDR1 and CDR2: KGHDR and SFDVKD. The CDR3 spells CATSDFGGAQYF. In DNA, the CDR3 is TGTGCCACCAGTGATTTCGGCGGGGCCCAGTACTTC.

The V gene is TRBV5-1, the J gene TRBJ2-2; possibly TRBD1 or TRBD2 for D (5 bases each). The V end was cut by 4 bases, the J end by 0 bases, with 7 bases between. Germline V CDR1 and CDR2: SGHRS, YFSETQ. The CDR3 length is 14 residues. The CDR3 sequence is CASSQGPNTGELFF. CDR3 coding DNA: TGCGCCAGCAGCCAGGGACCGAACACCGGGGAGCTGTTTTTT.

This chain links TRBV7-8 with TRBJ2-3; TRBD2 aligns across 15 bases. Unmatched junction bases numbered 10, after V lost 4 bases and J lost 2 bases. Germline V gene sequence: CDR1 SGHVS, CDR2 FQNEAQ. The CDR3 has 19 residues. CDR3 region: CASSSIGLAGGPYTDTQYF. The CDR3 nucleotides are TGTGCCAGCAGCTCCATAGGACTAGCGGGAGGGCCTTACACAGATACGCAGTATTTT.

This CDR3 is CASSLAGHFQETQYF. The CDR3 DNA reads as TGTGCCAGCAGCTTGGCCGGACACTTTCAAGAGACCCAGTACTTC. V is TRBV11-2 and J is TRBJ2-5, with D possibly TRBD1 on 5 matching bases. Germline V gene lookup returns CDR1 SGHAT and CDR2 FQNNGV. The CDR3 totals 15 residues. V was trimmed by 3 bases and J by 2 bases, leaving 13 bases between them.

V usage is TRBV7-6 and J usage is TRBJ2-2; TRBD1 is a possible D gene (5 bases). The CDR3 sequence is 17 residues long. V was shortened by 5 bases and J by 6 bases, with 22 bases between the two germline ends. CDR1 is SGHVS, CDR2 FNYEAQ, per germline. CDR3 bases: TGTGCCAGCAGCCCCCCATGGGGCGAACTTGGGGCCGGGGAGCTGTTTTTT. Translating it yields CASSPPWGELGAGELFF.

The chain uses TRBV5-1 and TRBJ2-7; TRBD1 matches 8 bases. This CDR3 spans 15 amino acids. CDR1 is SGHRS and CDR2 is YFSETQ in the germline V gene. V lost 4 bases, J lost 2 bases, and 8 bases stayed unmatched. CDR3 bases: TGCGCCAGCAGCCGTTTGGCAGGGGGCCCCTACGAGCAGTACTTC. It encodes CASSRLAGGPYEQYF. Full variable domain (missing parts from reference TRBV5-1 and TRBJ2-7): KAGVTQTPRYLIKTRGQQVTLSCSPISGHRSVSWYQQTPGQGLQFLFEYFSETQRNKGNFPGRFSGRQFSNSRSEMNVSTLELGDSALYLCASSRLAGGPYEQYFGPGTRLTVT.

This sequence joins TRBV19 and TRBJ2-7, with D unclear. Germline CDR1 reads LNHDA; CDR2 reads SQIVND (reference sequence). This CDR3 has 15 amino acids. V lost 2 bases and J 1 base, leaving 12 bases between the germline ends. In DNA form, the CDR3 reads TGTGCCAGTAGTATAAATTCGGCGGATTCCTACGAGCAGTACTTC. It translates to CASSINSADSYEQYF.

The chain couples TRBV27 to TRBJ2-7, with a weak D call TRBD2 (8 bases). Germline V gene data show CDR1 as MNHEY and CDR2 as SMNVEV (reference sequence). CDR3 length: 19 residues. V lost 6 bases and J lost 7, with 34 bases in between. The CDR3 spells CASRNKGAGGQKRAGEQYF. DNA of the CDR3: TGTGCCAGCAGGAATAAGGGGGCGGGAGGCCAGAAACGGGCCGGGGAGCAGTACTTC.

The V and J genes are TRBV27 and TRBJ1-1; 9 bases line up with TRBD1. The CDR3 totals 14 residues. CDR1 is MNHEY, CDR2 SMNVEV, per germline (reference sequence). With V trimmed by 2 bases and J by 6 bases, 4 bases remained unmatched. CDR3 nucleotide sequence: TGTGCCAGCAGTTTAGGGGGACAGGGCGCTGAAGCTTTCTTT. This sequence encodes CASSLGGQGAEAFF.

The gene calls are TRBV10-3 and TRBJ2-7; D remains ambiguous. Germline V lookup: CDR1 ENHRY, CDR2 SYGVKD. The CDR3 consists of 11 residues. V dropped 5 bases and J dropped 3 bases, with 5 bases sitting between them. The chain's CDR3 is CAISSDYEQYF. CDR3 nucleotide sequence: TGTGCCATCAGTTCGGACTACGAGCAGTACTTC.

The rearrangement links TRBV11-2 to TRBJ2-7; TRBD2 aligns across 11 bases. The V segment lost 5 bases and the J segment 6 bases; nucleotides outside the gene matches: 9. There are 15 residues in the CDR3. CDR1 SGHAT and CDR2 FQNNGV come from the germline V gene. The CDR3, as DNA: TGTGCCAGCAGCCTAGCGGGAGGAAGATCGGGCGAGCAGTACTTC. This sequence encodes CASSLAGGRSGEQYF.

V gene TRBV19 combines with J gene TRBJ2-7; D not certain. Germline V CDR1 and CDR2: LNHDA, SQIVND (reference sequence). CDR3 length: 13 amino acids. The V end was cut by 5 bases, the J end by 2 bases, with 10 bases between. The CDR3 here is CASSPVAAYEQYF. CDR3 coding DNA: TGTGCCAGTAGTCCAGTCGCAGCCTACGAGCAGTACTTC.

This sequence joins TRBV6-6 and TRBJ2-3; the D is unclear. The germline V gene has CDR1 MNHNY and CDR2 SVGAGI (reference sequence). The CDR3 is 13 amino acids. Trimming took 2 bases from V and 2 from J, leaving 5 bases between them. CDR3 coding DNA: TGTGCCAGCAGTTACCTGCTCACAGATACGCAGTATTTT. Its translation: CASSYLLTDTQYF.

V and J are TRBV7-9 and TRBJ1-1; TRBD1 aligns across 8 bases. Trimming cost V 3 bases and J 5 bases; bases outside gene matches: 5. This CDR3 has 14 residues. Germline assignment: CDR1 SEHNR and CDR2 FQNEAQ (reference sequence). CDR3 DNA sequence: TGTGCCAGCAGCTTTGGACAGGGTGGAACTGAAGCTTTCTTT. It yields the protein CASSFGQGGTEAFF.

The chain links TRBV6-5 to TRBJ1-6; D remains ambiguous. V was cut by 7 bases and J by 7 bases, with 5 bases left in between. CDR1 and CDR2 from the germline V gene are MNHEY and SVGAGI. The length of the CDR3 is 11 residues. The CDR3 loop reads CASTTNSPLHF. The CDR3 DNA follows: TGTGCCAGCACTACGAATTCACCCCTCCACTTT.

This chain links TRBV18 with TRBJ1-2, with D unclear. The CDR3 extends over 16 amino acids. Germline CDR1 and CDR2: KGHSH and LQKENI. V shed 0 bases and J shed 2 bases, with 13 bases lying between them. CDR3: CASSPPGRASNYGYTF. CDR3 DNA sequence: TGTGCCAGCTCACCACCGGGAAGAGCCTCAAACTATGGCTACACCTTC. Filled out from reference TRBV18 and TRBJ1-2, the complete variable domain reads NAGVMQNPRHLVRRRGQEARLRCSPMKGHSHVYWYRQLPEEGLKFMVYLQKENIIDESGMPKERFSAEFPKEGPSILRIQQVVRGDSAAYFCASSPPGRASNYGYTFGSGTRLTVV.

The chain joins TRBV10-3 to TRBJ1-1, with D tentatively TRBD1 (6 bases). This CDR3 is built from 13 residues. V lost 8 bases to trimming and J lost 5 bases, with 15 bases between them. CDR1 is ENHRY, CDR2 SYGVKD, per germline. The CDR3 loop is CAIQGGELTEAFF. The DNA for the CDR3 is TGTGCCATCCAAGGGGGGGAGTTGACTGAAGCTTTCTTT.

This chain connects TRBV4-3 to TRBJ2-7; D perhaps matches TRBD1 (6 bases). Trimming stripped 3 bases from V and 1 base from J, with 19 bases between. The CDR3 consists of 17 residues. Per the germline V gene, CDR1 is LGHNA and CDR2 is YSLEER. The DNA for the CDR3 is TGCGCCAGCAGCCAGGGTAGACAGGCTCGGGGATCCTACGAGCAGTACTTC. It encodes CASSQGRQARGSYEQYF.

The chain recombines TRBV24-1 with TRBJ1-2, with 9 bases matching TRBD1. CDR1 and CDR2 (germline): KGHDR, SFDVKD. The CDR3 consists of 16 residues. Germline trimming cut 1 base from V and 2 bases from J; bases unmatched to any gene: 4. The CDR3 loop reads CATSDLRDRVNYGYTF. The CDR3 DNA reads TGTGCCACCAGTGATTTACGGGACAGGGTGAACTATGGCTACACCTTC.

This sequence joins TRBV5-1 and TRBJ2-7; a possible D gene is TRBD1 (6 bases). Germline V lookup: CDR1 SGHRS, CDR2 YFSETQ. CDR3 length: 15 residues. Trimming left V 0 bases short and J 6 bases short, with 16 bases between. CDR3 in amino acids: CASSLGSGDLREQYF. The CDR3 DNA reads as TGCGCCAGCAGCTTGGGATCAGGGGATCTTCGCGAGCAGTACTTC.

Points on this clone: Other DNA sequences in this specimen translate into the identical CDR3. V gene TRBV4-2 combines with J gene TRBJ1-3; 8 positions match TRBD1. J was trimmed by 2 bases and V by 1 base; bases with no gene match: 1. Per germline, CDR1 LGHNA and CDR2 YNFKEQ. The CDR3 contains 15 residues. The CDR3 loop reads CASSQGTGPGNTIYF. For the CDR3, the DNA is TGTGCCAGCAGCCAAGGGACAGGGCCTGGAAACACCATATATTTT.